A single sample is the source of the 20 T cell receptor beta chains below, sequenced in a study of cytomegalovirus exposure and HLA in healthy donors. Both 60 Vbeta primers and 13 Jbeta primers went into the PCR. Profiling relied on immunoSEQ multiplex PCR, and the TCRdb table lists in-frame clones only, not all of them. This sample has 100,000 to 150,000 clones, with 10% to 13% found just once. The material sequenced was PBMCs. These receptors originate from a woman under 30 in good health and CMV-seropositive.

This clone was seen more than once but under ten times. The chain employs TRBV6-1 and TRBJ2-5; D uncertain. The J call may be incorrect, as the DNA end agrees better with TRBJ2-7. This CDR3 is 13 amino acids long. CDR1 and CDR2 (germline): MNHNS, SASEGT. Here the CDR3 reads CASSEYVRYEQYF. The CDR3 DNA sequence: TGTGCCAGCAGTGAGTATGTTCGCTACGAGCAGTACTTC.

This chain joins TRBV4-2 and TRBJ2-1, with 10 bases fitting TRBD2. Trimming took 0 bases from V and 7 from J; bases not matched to a gene: 6. Germline values: CDR1 LGHNA, CDR2 YNFKEQ. CDR3 size: 16 residues. CDR3 sequence (DNA): TGTGCCAGCAGCCAAGATACTAGCGGGACTATTAATGAGCAGTTCTTC. It translates to CASSQDTSGTINEQFF.

This clone was recorded a few times. The CDR3 sequence is CASSVAGGPWEQFF. For the CDR3, the DNA is TGCGCCAGCAGTGTAGCGGGAGGGCCCTGGGAGCAGTTCTTC. The V gene is TRBV5-1, the J gene TRBJ2-1; TRBD2 matches 11 bases. This CDR3 contains 14 residues. Germline values: CDR1 SGHRS, CDR2 YFSETQ. J was trimmed by 10 bases and V by 5 bases; bases with no gene match: 8.

This chain uses TRBV6-6 with TRBJ2-1; 10 bases match TRBD2. Trimming cost V 10 bases and J 9 bases; bases outside gene matches: 9. There are 13 residues in the CDR3. Germline CDR1 reads MNHNY; CDR2 reads SVGAGI (reference sequence). The CDR3, as DNA: TGTGCCATTAATAGCGGGAGGTTAGGTGAGCAGTTCTTC. Translation gives CAINSGRLGEQFF.

This clone was seen a handful of times. For the CDR3, the DNA is TGTGCCATCAGTACAGACAGGGGCTATGGCTACACCTTC. It codes for CAISTDRGYGYTF. V and J are TRBV10-3 and TRBJ1-2, with 8 nucleotides matching TRBD1. The V and J ends lost 5 bases and 4 bases, in that order; junction bases with no gene match: 3. CDR1 ENHRY and CDR2 SYGVKD come from the germline V gene. This CDR3 has 13 residues.

The chain recombines TRBV7-3 with TRBJ2-2; D is undetermined. Trimming took 5 bases from V and 0 from J, leaving 10 bases between them. CDR3 size: 15 residues. CDR1 is SGHTA, CDR2 FQGTGA, per germline. The CDR3 protein is CASSPGQANTGELFF. CDR3 nucleotides: TGTGCCAGCAGCCCTGGCCAGGCGAACACCGGGGAGCTGTTTTTT.

The chain employs TRBV19 and TRBJ2-1; a weak D match, TRBD2 (6 bases). The CDR3 is 14 amino acids. CDR1 is LNHDA and CDR2 is SQIVND in the germline V gene (reference sequence). Trimming took off 5 bases at V and 7 bases at J, with 15 bases between the two ends. The CDR3 DNA reads as TGTGCCAGTAGTTACGGCGGCGGGGTAAATGAGCAGTTCTTC. It encodes CASSYGGGVNEQFF.

The chain recombines TRBV29-1 with TRBJ2-7; 7 bases align to TRBD1. Germline-derived CDR1 and CDR2 are SQVTM and ANQGSEA. Unmatched junction bases numbered 11, after V lost 6 bases and J lost 6 bases. The CDR3 covers 13 residues. In DNA form, the CDR3 reads TGCAGCGTCGCTACAGGGGTGTTGAGCGAGCAGTACTTC. Translation: CSVATGVLSEQYF.

The chain combines TRBV27 with TRBJ2-3; 10 bases map to TRBD2. The CDR3 runs to 16 residues. J lost 2 bases, V lost 2 bases, and 4 bases had no gene match. The germline V gene encodes CDR1 MNHEY and CDR2 SMNVEV (reference sequence). Written as DNA, the CDR3 is TGTGCCAGCAGTTTAAGCGGGAGGGTCCCCACAGATACGCAGTATTTT. Its protein is CASSLSGRVPTDTQYF.

This rearrangement joins TRBV30 to TRBJ1-4, with D tentatively TRBD1 (5 bases). The CDR3 runs to 13 residues. The germline gives CDR1 GTSNPN, CDR2 SVGIG (reference sequence). V dropped 3 bases and J dropped 12 bases, with 17 bases sitting between them. The CDR3, as DNA: TGTGCCTGGAGCAGCGTCAGGAGGGGAGAACTGTTTTTT. Translation gives CAWSSVRRGELFF.

This clone has more than one count but fewer than ten. The chain links TRBV7-2 to TRBJ2-7; D may be TRBD1 (6 bases). The germline CDR1 and CDR2 sequences are SGHTA and FQGNSA. The CDR3 consists of 14 residues. The V end was cut by 5 bases, the J end by 7 bases, with 18 bases between. Here the CDR3 DNA reads TGTGCCAGCAGCCCTCGTTGGGGGCTTGAAGAGCAGTACTTC. Translation gives CASSPRWGLEEQYF.

The J gene is TRBJ1-1, the V gene TRBV27; D unclear. The CDR3 has 14 amino acids. V dropped 4 bases and J dropped 8 bases, with 17 bases sitting between them. Germline CDR1 reads MNHEY; CDR2 reads SMNVEV (reference sequence). The DNA for the CDR3 is TGTGCCAGCAGTTCCCAAATTAGGCTAGGAGAAGCTTTCTTT. Its translation is CASSSQIRLGEAFF.

This chain connects TRBV6-1 to TRBJ2-4; tentatively, D is TRBD2 (5 bases). The ends were cut back, 5 bases at V and 8 bases at J, with 10 bases in the middle. This CDR3 contains 12 residues. The germline V gene has CDR1 MNHNS and CDR2 SASEGT. DNA of the CDR3: TGTGCCAGCAGTACTATGGGAGACATTCAGTACTTC. Its protein product is CASSTMGDIQYF.

This clone was detected a few times. This sequence joins TRBV6-1 and TRBJ1-2; a weak D match, TRBD1 (5 bases). V was shortened by 7 bases and J by 0 bases, with 15 bases between the two germline ends. Looked up from germline, CDR1 is MNHNS and CDR2 is SASEGT. The CDR3 extends over 15 amino acids. The CDR3 DNA follows: TGTGCCAGCAAACCCCAGGGTAACCCTAACTATGGCTACACCTTC. Translating gives CASKPQGNPNYGYTF.

The sample holds a few counts of this clone. The chain employs TRBV27 and TRBJ2-1; 13 nucleotides line up with TRBD2. CDR3 length: 15 amino acids. The J segment lost 10 bases and the V segment lost 6 bases, leaving 9 bases of the junction unmatched. Germline V gene data show CDR1 as MNHEY and CDR2 as SMNVEV (reference sequence). CDR3 region: CASRRRLAGGREQFF. For the CDR3, the DNA is TGTGCCAGCAGACGTAGACTAGCGGGAGGCAGGGAGCAGTTCTTC.

The chain is built from TRBV4-1 and TRBJ2-3; perhaps TRBD2 as D (6 bases). CDR1 MGHRA and CDR2 YSYEKL come from the germline V gene. Between the trimmed V and J ends, which lost 8 bases and 5 bases, there was a span of 14 bases. The CDR3 runs 13 residues. The CDR3 here is CASARLEEDTQYF. The CDR3 coding sequence is TGCGCCAGCGCCAGACTAGAGGAAGATACGCAGTATTTT.

This chain joins TRBV2 and TRBJ2-3, with 8 bases identical to TRBD2. The germline gives CDR1 SNHLY, CDR2 FYNNEI. This CDR3 region has 13 residues. Trimming removed 4 bases from V and 14 bases from J; junction bases left unmatched: 11. CDR3 region: CASSAHGAGALYF. CDR3 nucleotides: TGTGCCAGCAGTGCCCACGGAGCGGGAGCCCTGTATTTT.

This clone was seen a handful of times. The genes are TRBV27 and TRBJ2-3, with D possibly TRBD2 on 5 matching bases. CDR1 and CDR2 (germline): MNHEY, SMNVEV (reference sequence). The CDR3 consists of 15 residues. V was shortened by 6 bases and J by 1 base, with 14 bases between the two germline ends. CDR3 region: CASRSCSACTDTQYF. CDR3 coding DNA: TGTGCCAGCAGAAGTTGTAGCGCCTGCACAGATACGCAGTATTTT.

The V gene is TRBV19, the J gene TRBJ1-1; 7 bases match TRBD1. CDR3 length: 12 amino acids. The V gene's germline CDR1 is LNHDA and CDR2 SQIVND (reference sequence). J lost 7 bases, V lost 8 bases, and 7 bases had no gene match. The CDR3 DNA reads TGTGCCAGTCGATACCGGGACAGTGAAGCTTTCTTT. Amino acid sequence: CASRYRDSEAFF.

This clone was found a few times. The rearrangement joins TRBV7-6 to TRBJ2-7; 10 nucleotides agree with TRBD1. The CDR3 loop spans 16 amino acids. Germline assignment: CDR1 SGHVS and CDR2 FNYEAQ. V was pared by 1 base and J by 4 bases, with 7 bases of the junction left unmatched. The DNA for the CDR3 is TGTGCCAGCAGCTTAGAAGATGACAGGGGGCAATACGAGCAGTACTTC. Protein: CASSLEDDRGQYEQYF. The full variable domain, in which reference TRBV7-6 and TRBJ2-7 provide the parts outside the CDR3, is GAGVSQSPRYKVTKRGQDVALRCDPISGHVSLYWYRQALGQGPEFLTYFNYEAQQDKSGLPNDRFSAERPEGSISTLTIQRTEQRDSAMYRCASSLEDDRGQYEQYFGPGTRLTVT.